This T cell receptor beta chain appears in the sequencing data of a study of blood T cell repertoires in COVID-19. Study as a whole: PBMCs, B-cell-depleted T cells, or T cells were the source of the cDNA or gDNA that made up the material.

The germline gives CDR1 LGHDT, CDR2 YNNKEL (reference sequence). This CDR3 contains 11 residues. V was trimmed by 7 bases and J by 10 bases, leaving 12 bases between them. Assignment of participants to cohorts was predicated upon participant-reported clinical history. Produced via immunoSEQ multiplex PCR; TCRdb's table is partial and in-frame only. The sample contains about 140,000 clones, roughly four fifths of which appear only once. Sequenced: PBMCs or T cells enriched from blood (not recorded which). This TCR derives from a young woman who had been exposed to COVID-19. This chain links TRBV3-1 (or the pseudogene TRBV3-2) with TRBJ2-3, with D perhaps matching TRBD1 (6 bases). CDR3 sequence: CASKGEGAQYF. DNA for the CDR3: TGTGCCAGCAAGGGTGAGGGGGCGCAGTATTTT.